A selection of T cell receptor beta chains follows, all from one sample in a study of cytomegalovirus exposure and HLA in healthy donors. Assay used: immunoSEQ multiplex PCR; TCRdb lists only in-frame clones, some missing. Among about 160,000 clones listed, around 83% were seen once. The specimen sequenced was PBMCs. These receptors came from a girl aged 2-15 years in good health and CMV-seropositive. Each CDR3 is given with its conserved first and last residue. A D gene is named only where the DNA matches it firmly. For some rows the clone size is stated as once, few or many, or as a class when expanded; others skip it.

>TRBD1|TRBJ1-4|TRBV7-2|NA
CASSLGAGGGSEKLFF
TGTGCCAGCAGCTTAGGGGCAGGGGGCGGGAGTGAAAAACTGTTTTTT
>NA|TRBJ2-1|TRBV28|NA
CASRPYSGTSYNEQFF
TGTGCCAGCAGACCCTACAGCGGAACCTCCTACAATGAGCAGTTCTTC
>TRBD1|TRBJ1-4|TRBV19|NA
CASSKLGQGIEKLFF
TGTGCCAGTAGTAAGCTGGGACAGGGGATTGAAAAACTGTTTTTT
>TRBD2|TRBJ2-1|TRBV30|NA
CAWSVRAGTSLYNEQFF
TGTGCCTGGAGTGTACGGGCGGGGACTAGCCTCTACAATGAGCAGTTCTTC
>TRBD1|TRBJ1-6|TRBV30|NA
CAWSLGQGNSPLHF
TGTGCCTGGAGTCTCGGACAGGGAAATTCACCCCTCCACTTT
>TRBD1|TRBJ2-7|TRBV28|NA
CASSAPGTGGEQYF
TGTGCCAGCAGTGCACCGGGGACAGGGGGCGAGCAGTACTTC
>NA|TRBJ2-3|TRBV28|NA
CASSRPTLTDTQYF
TGTGCCAGCAGTCGCCCCACTCTCACAGATACGCAGTATTTT
>NA|TRBJ1-5|TRBV11-2|NA
CASSLGAQFNQPQHF
TGTGCCAGCAGCTTGGGCGCACAGTTTAATCAGCCCCAGCATTTT
>NA|TRBJ2-1|TRBV6-4|few
CASSDSETGPNEQFF
TGTGCCAGCAGTGACTCGGAGACTGGCCCCAATGAGCAGTTCTTC
>NA|TRBJ1-1|TRBV19|once
CASSVRQDTEAFF
TGTGCCAGTAGTGTTCGACAGGACACTGAAGCTTTCTTT
>NA|TRBJ2-7|TRBV9|NA
CASSARAGPYEQYF
TGTGCCAGCAGCGCCAGAGCGGGCCCCTACGAGCAGTACTTC
>NA|TRBJ2-2|TRBV25-1|NA
CASTKGEAGELFF
TGTGCCAGCACCAAAGGGGAGGCTGGGGAGCTGTTTTTT
>TRBD2|TRBJ2-4|TRBV9|NA
CASSPTGGLAKNIQYF
TGTGCCAGCAGCCCCACGGGGGGTCTAGCCAAAAACATTCAGTACTTC
>TRBD2|TRBJ2-1|TRBV28|NA
CASSGILAGGSRNEQFF
TGTGCCAGCAGTGGGATCCTAGCGGGAGGTTCAAGGAATGAGCAGTTCTTC
>TRBD1|TRBJ2-2|TRBV10-3|NA
CAISARDSENTGELFF
TGTGCCATCAGTGCCCGGGACAGCGAAAACACCGGGGAGCTGTTTTTT
>TRBD2|TRBJ2-1|TRBV5-4|NA
CASSDGLAWDEQFF
TGTGCCAGCAGCGATGGACTAGCGTGGGATGAGCAGTTCTTC
>NA|TRBJ2-1|TRBV9|NA
CASSAGLPSYNEQFF
TGTGCCAGCAGCGCTGGACTGCCCTCCTACAATGAGCAGTTCTTC
>NA|TRBJ2-1|TRBV27|few
CASSLGNEQFF
TGTGCCAGCAGCCTAGGCAATGAGCAGTTCTTC
>NA|TRBJ2-2|TRBV10-3|NA
CAISGGAGELFF
TGTGCCATCAGTGGAGGAGCCGGGGAGCTGTTTTTT
>NA|TRBJ1-4|TRBV14|NA
CASSQGTAEKLFF
TGTGCCAGCAGCCAAGGGACAGCTGAAAAACTGTTTTTT
>TRBD1|TRBJ2-7|TRBV2|NA
CASREGTANYEQYF
TGTGCCAGCAGAGAGGGGACAGCTAATTACGAGCAGTACTTC
>TRBD1|TRBJ1-4|TRBV7-9|NA
CASSPDFSGTGGEKLFF
TGTGCCAGCAGCCCGGACTTTTCAGGGACAGGGGGTGAAAAACTGTTTTTT
>TRBD1|TRBJ2-5|TRBV6-6|NA
CASSPRDRIQETQYF
TGTGCCAGCAGCCCACGGGACAGAATTCAAGAGACCCAGTACTTC
>NA|TRBJ2-1|TRBV9|NA
CASSVGGYDNEQFF
TGTGCCAGCAGCGTAGGAGGCTATGACAATGAGCAGTTCTTC
>TRBD2|TRBJ2-2|TRBV30|NA
CAWRGLAGTGELFF
TGTGCCTGGAGGGGACTAGCGGGAACCGGGGAGCTGTTTTTT
>NA|TRBJ2-3|TRBV5-1|NA
CASSLGGSTDTQYF
TGCGCCAGCAGCTTGGGCGGGAGCACAGATACGCAGTATTTT
>NA|TRBJ2-3|TRBV27|NA
CASSSADTQYF
TGTGCCAGCAGTTCAGCAGATACGCAGTATTTT
>NA|TRBJ2-7|TRBV6-6|NA
CASSYSGTPYEQYF
TGTGCCAGCAGTTACTCCGGGACTCCTTACGAGCAGTACTTC
>TRBD2|TRBJ2-1|TRBV7-8|NA
CASSSPLDPGLVFGNEQFF
TGTGCCAGCAGCTCCCCCTTAGACCCGGGACTAGTGTTCGGCAATGAGCAGTTCTTC
>NA|TRBJ2-1|TRBV6-5|NA
CASTRPGGSNEQFF
TGTGCCAGCACCCGCCCAGGGGGGAGCAATGAGCAGTTCTTC
>NA|TRBJ1-1|TRBV7-9|once
CASSLATGSGAFF
TGTGCCAGCAGCTTAGCGACAGGTTCAGGGGCTTTCTTT
>TRBD1|TRBJ2-7|TRBV5-1|NA
CASSLLPGQMAYEQYF
TGCGCCAGCAGTTTATTACCGGGACAGATGGCCTACGAGCAGTACTTC
>TRBD2|TRBJ2-5|TRBV6-1|NA
CASSIIAGVVETQYF
TGTGCCAGCAGTATTATAGCGGGAGTCGTCGAGACCCAGTACTTC
>NA|TRBJ1-2|TRBV18|NA
CASSPNRASYGYTF
TGTGCCAGCTCACCAAACAGGGCGAGCTATGGCTACACCTTC
>TRBD2|TRBJ2-3|TRBV10-1|NA
CASSDQASGRTDTQYF
TGCGCCAGCAGTGATCAAGCTAGCGGGAGAACAGATACGCAGTATTTT
>NA|TRBJ2-7|TRBV7-2|NA
CASSAADHLLYEQYF
TGTGCCAGCAGCGCAGCGGACCATCTACTCTACGAGCAGTACTTC
>TRBD2|TRBJ2-3|TRBV7-2|NA
CASSLSSGSADTQYF
TGTGCCAGCAGCTTATCTAGCGGGAGCGCAGATACGCAGTATTTT
>NA|TRBJ1-2|TRBV30|NA
CAWSVLWRGYTF
TGTGCCTGGAGTGTACTATGGAGGGGCTACACCTTC
>TRBD1|TRBJ1-5|TRBV6-5|NA
CASSSGQGRQPQHF
TGTGCCAGCAGTTCGGGACAGGGGCGCCAGCCCCAGCATTTT
>NA|TRBJ2-7|TRBV7-3|NA
CASSLRGTAPNEQYF
TGTGCCAGCAGCTTAAGGGGGACTGCTCCTAACGAGCAGTACTTC
>NA|TRBJ2-4|TRBV21-1|NA
CAGKRKSDTKNIQYF
TGTGCCGGCAAGAGGAAGTCGGACACCAAAAACATTCAGTACTTC
>NA|TRBJ1-1|TRBV1|few
CTSSTGPQNTEAFF
TGCACCAGCAGCACAGGGCCCCAGAACACTGAAGCTTTCTTT
>TRBD1|TRBJ1-1|TRBV5-1|NA
CASSLSHPGGVGDTEAFF
TGCGCCAGCAGCTTGTCCCATCCAGGGGGCGTCGGGGACACTGAAGCTTTCTTT
>TRBD2|TRBJ2-6|TRBV18|once
CASSHTAAGGSVSGANVLTF
TGTGCCAGCTCCCACACAGCGGCGGGAGGGTCCGTCTCTGGGGCCAACGTCCTGACTTTC
>NA|TRBJ2-2|TRBV10-3|NA
CAISESLTEGLGTGELFF
TGTGCCATCAGTGAGTCCCTAACGGAGGGGCTGGGAACCGGGGAGCTGTTTTTT
>NA|TRBJ2-5|TRBV28|NA
CASRGLETQYF
TGTGCCAGCAGGGGGCTGGAGACCCAGTACTTC
>NA|TRBJ2-3|TRBV23-1|NA
CAVLREFGTDTQYF
TGCGCCGTTCTGCGGGAATTCGGCACAGATACGCAGTATTTT
>NA|TRBJ1-5|TRBV21-1|NA
CASIWWALNQPQHF
TGTGCCAGCATCTGGTGGGCGTTAAATCAGCCCCAGCATTTT
>NA|TRBJ2-7|TRBV14|NA
CASSQAPFAQYF
TGTGCCAGCAGCCAGGCCCCCTTTGCGCAGTACTTC
>NA|TRBJ2-7|TRBV19|NA
CASSINQGGYEQYF
TGTGCCAGTAGTATTAACCAGGGGGGTTACGAGCAGTACTTC
>TRBD2|TRBJ2-7|TRBV27|NA
CASSPDGTSGRVQRGYEQYF
TGTGCCAGCAGTCCCGATGGGACTAGCGGGAGGGTACAACGAGGTTACGAGCAGTACTTC
>NA|TRBJ2-1|TRBV29-1|NA
CSVTSRSLPSSYNEQFF
TGCAGCGTTACGTCGAGGTCCTTACCGAGCTCCTACAATGAGCAGTTCTTC